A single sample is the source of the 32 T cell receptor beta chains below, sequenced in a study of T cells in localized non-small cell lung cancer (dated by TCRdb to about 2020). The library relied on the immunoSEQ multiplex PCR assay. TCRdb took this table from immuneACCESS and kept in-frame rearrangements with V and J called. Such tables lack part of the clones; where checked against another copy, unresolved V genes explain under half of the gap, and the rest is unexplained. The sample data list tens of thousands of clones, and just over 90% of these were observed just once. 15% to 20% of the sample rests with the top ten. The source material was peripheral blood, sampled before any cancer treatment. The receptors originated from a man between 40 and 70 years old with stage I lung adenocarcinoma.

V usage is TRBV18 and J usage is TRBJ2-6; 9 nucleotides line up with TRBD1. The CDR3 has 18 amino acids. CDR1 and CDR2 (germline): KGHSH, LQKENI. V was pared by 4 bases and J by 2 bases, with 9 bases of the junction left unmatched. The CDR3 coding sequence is TGTGCCAGCTCACTCCGGACAGGGGAAATGGCTGGGGCCAACGTCCTGACTTTC. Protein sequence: CASSLRTGEMAGANVLTF.

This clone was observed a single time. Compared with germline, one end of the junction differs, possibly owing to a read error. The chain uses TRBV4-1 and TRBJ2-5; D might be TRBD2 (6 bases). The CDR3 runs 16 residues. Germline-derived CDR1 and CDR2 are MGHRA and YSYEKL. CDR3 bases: TGCACCAGCAGCCAATCCAGCGGGCCCCCCCAAGAGACCCAGTACTTC. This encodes CTSSQSSGPPQETQYF.

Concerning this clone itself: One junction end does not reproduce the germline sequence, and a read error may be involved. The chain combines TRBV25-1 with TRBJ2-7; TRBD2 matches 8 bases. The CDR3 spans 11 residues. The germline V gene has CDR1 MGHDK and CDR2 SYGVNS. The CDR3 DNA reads TGTGCCGGCAGTGAATCGGGGGGGCTCTACTTC. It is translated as CAGSESGGLYF.

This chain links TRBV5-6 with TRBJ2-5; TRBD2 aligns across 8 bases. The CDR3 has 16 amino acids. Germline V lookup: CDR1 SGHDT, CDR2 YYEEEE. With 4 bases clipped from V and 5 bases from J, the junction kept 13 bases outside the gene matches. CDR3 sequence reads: CASSLAGGTSWETQYF. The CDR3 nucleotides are TGTGCCAGCAGCCTGGCGGGAGGTACTAGTTGGGAGACCCAGTACTTC.

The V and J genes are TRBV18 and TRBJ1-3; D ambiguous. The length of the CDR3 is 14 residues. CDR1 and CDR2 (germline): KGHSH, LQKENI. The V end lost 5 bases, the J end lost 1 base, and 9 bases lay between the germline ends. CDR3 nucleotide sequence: TGTGCCAGCTCAGGTTCGGTTTCTGGAAACACCATATATTTT. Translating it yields CASSGSVSGNTIYF.

The CDR3 sequence: CASSLVGGAHEQFF. CDR3 in DNA: TGCGCCAGCAGCTTGGTTGGTGGGGCGCATGAGCAGTTCTTC. The V and J genes are TRBV5-1 and TRBJ2-1; the D gene is possibly TRBD1 (5 bases). The V gene's germline CDR1 is SGHRS and CDR2 YFSETQ. Trimming stripped 0 bases from V and 8 bases from J, with 12 bases between. This CDR3 is 14 amino acids long.

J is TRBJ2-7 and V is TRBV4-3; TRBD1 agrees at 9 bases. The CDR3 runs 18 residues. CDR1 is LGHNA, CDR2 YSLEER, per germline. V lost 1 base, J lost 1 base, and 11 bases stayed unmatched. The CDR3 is CASSQVLVGQGRSYEQYF. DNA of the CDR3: TGCGCCAGCAGCCAAGTGTTAGTGGGACAGGGACGTTCCTACGAGCAGTACTTC.

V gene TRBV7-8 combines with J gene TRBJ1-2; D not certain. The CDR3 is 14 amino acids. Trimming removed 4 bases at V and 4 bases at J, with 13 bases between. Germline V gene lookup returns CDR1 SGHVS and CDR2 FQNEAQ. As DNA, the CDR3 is TGTGCCAGCAGCTCTGTGGCGGATTCCTATGGCTACACCTTC. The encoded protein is CASSSVADSYGYTF.

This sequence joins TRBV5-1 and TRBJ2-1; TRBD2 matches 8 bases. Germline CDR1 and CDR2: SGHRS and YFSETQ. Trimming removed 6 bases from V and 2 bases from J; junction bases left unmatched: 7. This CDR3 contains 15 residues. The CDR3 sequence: CASTRSGVTYNEQFF. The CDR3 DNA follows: TGCGCCAGCACCCGTAGCGGGGTAACCTACAATGAGCAGTTCTTC. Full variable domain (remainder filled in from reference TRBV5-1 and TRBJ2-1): KAGVTQTPRYLIKTRGQQVTLSCSPISGHRSVSWYQQTPGQGLQFLFEYFSETQRNKGNFPGRFSGRQFSNSRSEMNVSTLELGDSALYLCASTRSGVTYNEQFFGPGTRLTVL.

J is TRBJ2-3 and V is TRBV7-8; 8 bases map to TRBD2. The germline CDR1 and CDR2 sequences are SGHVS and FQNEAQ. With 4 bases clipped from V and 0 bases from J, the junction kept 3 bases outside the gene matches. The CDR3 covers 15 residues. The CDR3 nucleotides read TGTGCCAGCAGCTCGGGGGGGTCAAGCACAGATACGCAGTATTTT. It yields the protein CASSSGGSSTDTQYF. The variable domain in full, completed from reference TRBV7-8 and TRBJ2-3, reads GAGVSQSPRYKVAKRGQDVALRCDPISGHVSLFWYQQALGQGPEFLTYFQNEAQLDKSGLPSDRFFAERPEGSVSTLKIQRTQQEDSAVYLCASSSGGSSTDTQYFGPGTRLTVL.

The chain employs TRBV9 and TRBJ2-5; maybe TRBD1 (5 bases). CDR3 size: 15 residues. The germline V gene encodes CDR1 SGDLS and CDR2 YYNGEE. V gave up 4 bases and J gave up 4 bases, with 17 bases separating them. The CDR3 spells CASSPSTRVGETQYF. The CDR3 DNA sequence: TGTGCCAGCAGCCCCTCCACCAGGGTGGGAGAGACCCAGTACTTC.

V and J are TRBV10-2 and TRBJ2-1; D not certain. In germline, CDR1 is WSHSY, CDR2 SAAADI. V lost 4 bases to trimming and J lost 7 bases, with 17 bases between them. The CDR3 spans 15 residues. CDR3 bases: TGCGCCAGCAGTGGGTACGAACACATAGGTAATGAGCAGTTCTTC. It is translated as CASSGYEHIGNEQFF.

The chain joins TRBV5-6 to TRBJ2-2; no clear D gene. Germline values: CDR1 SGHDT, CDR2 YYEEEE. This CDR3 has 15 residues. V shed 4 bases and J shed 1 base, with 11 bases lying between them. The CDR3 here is CASSPLKGNTGELFF. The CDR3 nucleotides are TGTGCCAGCAGCCCCCTTAAAGGGAACACCGGGGAGCTGTTTTTT.

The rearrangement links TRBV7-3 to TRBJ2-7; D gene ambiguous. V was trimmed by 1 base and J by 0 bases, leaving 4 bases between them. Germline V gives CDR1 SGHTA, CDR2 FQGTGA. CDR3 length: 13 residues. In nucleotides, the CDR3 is TGTGCCAGCAGCTTAAGCTACTCCTACGAGCAGTACTTC. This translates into CASSLSYSYEQYF.

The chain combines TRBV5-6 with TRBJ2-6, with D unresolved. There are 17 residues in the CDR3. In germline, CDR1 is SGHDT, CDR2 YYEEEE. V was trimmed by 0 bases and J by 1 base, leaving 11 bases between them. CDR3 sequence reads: CASSLGAPVSGANVLTF. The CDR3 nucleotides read TGTGCCAGCAGCTTGGGGGCCCCCGTGTCTGGGGCCAACGTCCTGACTTTC.

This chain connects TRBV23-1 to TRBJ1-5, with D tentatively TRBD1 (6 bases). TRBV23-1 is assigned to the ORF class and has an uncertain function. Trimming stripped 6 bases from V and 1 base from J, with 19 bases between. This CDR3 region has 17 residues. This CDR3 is CASRTGHAAWSNQPQHF. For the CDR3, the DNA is TGCGCCAGCAGAACGGGACATGCCGCTTGGAGCAATCAGCCCCAGCATTTT.

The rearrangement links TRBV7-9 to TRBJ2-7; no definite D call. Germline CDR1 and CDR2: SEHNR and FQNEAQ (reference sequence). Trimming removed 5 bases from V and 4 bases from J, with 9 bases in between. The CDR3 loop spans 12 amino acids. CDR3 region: CASSRTVYEQYF. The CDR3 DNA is TGTGCCAGCAGCCGGACGGTTTACGAGCAGTACTTC.

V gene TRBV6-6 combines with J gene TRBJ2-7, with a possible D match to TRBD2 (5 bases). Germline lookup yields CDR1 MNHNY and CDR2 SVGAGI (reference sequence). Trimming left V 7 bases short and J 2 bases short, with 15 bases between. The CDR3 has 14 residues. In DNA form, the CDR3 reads TGTGCCAGCAAGGATACACGGGGAACCTACGAGCAGTACTTC. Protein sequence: CASKDTRGTYEQYF.

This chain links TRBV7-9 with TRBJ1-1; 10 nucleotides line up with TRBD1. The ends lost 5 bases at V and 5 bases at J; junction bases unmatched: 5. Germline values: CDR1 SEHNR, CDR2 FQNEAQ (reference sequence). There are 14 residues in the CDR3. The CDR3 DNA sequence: TGTGCCAGCAGCCTACGGACAGGGGGAACTGAAGCTTTCTTT. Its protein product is CASSLRTGGTEAFF.

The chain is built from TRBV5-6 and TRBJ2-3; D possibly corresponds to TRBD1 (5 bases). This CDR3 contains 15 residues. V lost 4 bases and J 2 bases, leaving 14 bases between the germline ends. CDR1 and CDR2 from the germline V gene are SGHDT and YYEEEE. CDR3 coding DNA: TGTGCCAGCAGCCCCGGACAAGGTCCCACAGATACGCAGTATTTT. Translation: CASSPGQGPTDTQYF.

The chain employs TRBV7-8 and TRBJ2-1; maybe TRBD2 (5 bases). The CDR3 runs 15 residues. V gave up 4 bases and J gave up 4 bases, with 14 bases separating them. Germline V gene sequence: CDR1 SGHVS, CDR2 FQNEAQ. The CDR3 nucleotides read TGTGCCAGCAGCTCCGATTTAGCGAGGTACAATGAGCAGTTCTTC. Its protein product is CASSSDLARYNEQFF.

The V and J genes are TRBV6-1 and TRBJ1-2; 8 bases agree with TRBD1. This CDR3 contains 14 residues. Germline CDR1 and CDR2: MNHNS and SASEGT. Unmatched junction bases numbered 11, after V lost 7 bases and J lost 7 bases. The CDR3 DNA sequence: TGTGCCAGCATTCAGGGGGCGGTCTACTCTGGCTACACCTTC. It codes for CASIQGAVYSGYTF.

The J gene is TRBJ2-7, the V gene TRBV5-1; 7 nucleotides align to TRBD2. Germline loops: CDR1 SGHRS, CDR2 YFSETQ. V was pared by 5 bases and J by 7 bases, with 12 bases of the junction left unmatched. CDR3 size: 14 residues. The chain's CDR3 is CASSSGGGEGEQYF. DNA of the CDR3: TGCGCCAGCAGTTCCGGAGGTGGGGAGGGGGAGCAGTACTTC.

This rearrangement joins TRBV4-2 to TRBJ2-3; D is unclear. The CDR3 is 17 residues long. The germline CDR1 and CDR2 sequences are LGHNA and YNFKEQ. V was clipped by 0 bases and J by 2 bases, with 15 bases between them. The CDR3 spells CASSQDPLVVPTDTQYF. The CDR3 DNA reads TGTGCCAGCAGCCAAGATCCCCTAGTGGTGCCCACAGATACGCAGTATTTT.

The CDR3 nucleotides read TGTGCCAGCAGTTTTCCTCTAGCGGGAGGATCCTACGAGCAGTACTTC. It translates to CASSFPLAGGSYEQYF. The V gene is TRBV28, the J gene TRBJ2-7, with 11 nucleotides matching TRBD2. Per germline, CDR1 MDHEN and CDR2 SYDVKM. This CDR3 contains 16 residues. Unmatched junction bases numbered 5, after V lost 3 bases and J lost 1 base.

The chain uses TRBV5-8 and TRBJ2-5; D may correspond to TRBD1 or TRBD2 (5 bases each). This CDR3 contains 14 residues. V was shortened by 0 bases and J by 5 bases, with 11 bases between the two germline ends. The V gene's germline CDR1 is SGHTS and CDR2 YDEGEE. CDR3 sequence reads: CASSLDLGVETQYF. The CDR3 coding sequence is TGTGCCAGCAGCTTGGATTTGGGGGTTGAGACCCAGTACTTC.

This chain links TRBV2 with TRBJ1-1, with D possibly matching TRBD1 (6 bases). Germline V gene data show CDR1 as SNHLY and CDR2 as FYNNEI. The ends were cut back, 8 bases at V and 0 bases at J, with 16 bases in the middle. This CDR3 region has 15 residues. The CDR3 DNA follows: TGTGCCAGCCCGCGGCCAGGGGTAATGAACACTGAAGCTTTCTTT. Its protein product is CASPRPGVMNTEAFF.

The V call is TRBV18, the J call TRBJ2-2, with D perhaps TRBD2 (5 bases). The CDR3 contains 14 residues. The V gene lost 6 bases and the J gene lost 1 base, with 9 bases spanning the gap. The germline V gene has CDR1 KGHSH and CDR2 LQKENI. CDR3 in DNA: TGTGCCAGCTCCCCCGGGAAGAACACCGGGGAGCTGTTTTTT. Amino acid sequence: CASSPGKNTGELFF.

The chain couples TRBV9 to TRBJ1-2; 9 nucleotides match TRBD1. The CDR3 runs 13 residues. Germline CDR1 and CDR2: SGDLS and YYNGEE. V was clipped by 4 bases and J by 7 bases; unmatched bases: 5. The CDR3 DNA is TGTGCCAGCAGCACTACAGGGGGCGTTGGCTACACCTTC. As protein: CASSTTGGVGYTF.

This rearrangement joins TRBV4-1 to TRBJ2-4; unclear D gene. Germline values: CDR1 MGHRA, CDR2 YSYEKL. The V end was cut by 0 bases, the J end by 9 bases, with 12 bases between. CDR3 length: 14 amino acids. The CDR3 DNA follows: TGCGCCAGCAGCCAAGAATCCACGGTTGGCATTCAGTACTTC. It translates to CASSQESTVGIQYF.

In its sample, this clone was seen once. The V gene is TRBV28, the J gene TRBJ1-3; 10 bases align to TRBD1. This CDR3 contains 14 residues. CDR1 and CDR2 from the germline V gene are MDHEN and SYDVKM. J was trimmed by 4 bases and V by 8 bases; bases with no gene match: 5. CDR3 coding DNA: TGTGCCAGCGGGACGACAGGGGGCGGAAACACCATATATTTT. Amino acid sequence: CASGTTGGGNTIYF.

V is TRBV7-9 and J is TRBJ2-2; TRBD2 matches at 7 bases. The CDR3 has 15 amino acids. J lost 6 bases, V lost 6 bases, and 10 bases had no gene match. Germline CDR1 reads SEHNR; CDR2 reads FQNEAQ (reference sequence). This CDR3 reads CASRSGGGEAGELFF. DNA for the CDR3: TGTGCCAGCAGATCGGGGGGAGGAGAGGCCGGGGAGCTGTTTTTT. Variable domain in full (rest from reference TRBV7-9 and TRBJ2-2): DTGVSQNPRHKITKRGQNVTFRCDPISEHNRLYWYRQTLGQGPEFLTYFQNEAQLEKSRLLSDRFSAERPKGSFSTLEIQRTEQGDSAMYLCASRSGGGEAGELFFGEGSRLTVL.